The 9 T cell receptor beta chains below were found in one sample sequenced in a study of graft-versus-host responses after intestinal transplantation. Some clones are missing from TCRdb's copy, which holds only in-frame ones; the method was immunoSEQ multiplex PCR. The table includes about 64,000 clones, roughly nine tenths detected once. Their antigen targets remain unknown. The sequencing used unstimulated CD8+ T cells sorted from spleen or lymph node cells, collected before transplant. All receptors derive from a human donor who was the organ donor for an intestinal transplant.

This clone was observed a few times. The chain carries TRBV30 and TRBJ2-5; possible D gene TRBD2, 6 bases. The CDR3 has 13 residues. Germline lookup yields CDR1 GTSNPN and CDR2 SVGIG (reference sequence). The V end lost 8 bases, the J end lost 0 bases, and 13 bases lay between the germline ends. This chain's CDR3 is CAGMGGYQETQYF. The DNA for the CDR3 is TGTGCCGGGATGGGGGGTTACCAAGAGACCCAGTACTTC.

This clone was seen a single time. This chain links TRBV5-8 with TRBJ1-5, with D tentatively TRBD1 (5 bases). Germline CDR1 is SGHTS and CDR2 is YDEGEE. The germline V and J ends were trimmed by 1 base and 0 bases, with 8 bases remaining between them. The CDR3 loop spans 15 amino acids. The CDR3 sequence is CASSLRGDSNQPQHF. In nucleotides, the CDR3 is TGTGCCAGCAGCTTGCGGGGGGATAGCAATCAGCCCCAGCATTTT.

CDR3 region: CASSNDFVGGELFF. CDR3 bases: TGTGCCAGCAGCAACGACTTTGTAGGCGGGGAGCTGTTTTTT. The J gene is TRBJ2-2, the V gene TRBV9, with no clear D. CDR1 and CDR2 (germline): SGDLS, YYNGEE. Trimming took 4 bases from V and 7 from J, leaving 14 bases between them. CDR3 size: 14 residues.

The chain combines TRBV6-1 with TRBJ2-5; TRBD2 aligns across 10 bases. Germline trimming cut 7 bases from V and 1 base from J; bases unmatched to any gene: 6. There are 15 residues in the CDR3. Germline CDR1 reads MNHNS; CDR2 reads SASEGT. For the CDR3, the DNA is TGTGCCAGCACCCCGGGACTAGCGAGCCAAGAGACCCAGTACTTC. It encodes CASTPGLASQETQYF.

This chain uses TRBV4-2 with TRBJ2-2; tentatively, D is TRBD2 (6 bases). The V gene's germline CDR1 is LGHNA and CDR2 YNFKEQ. Trimming took 0 bases from V and 1 from J, leaving 12 bases between them. CDR3 size: 17 residues. The CDR3 here is CASSQEVLRGNTGELFF. The CDR3 DNA reads TGTGCCAGCAGCCAAGAAGTCCTGCGGGGGAACACCGGGGAGCTGTTTTTT.

V is TRBV27 and J is TRBJ2-7; no reliable D call. With 5 bases removed from V and 0 bases from J, the gap between germline ends came to 8 bases. The CDR3 has 13 amino acids. Germline V gene lookup returns CDR1 MNHEY and CDR2 SMNVEV (reference sequence). CDR3 amino acids: CASSKLSSYEQYF. CDR3 DNA: TGTGCCAGCAGTAAACTAAGCTCCTACGAGCAGTACTTC.

This chain uses TRBV27 with TRBJ2-7, with 10 bases matching TRBD1. The length of the CDR3 is 14 residues. CDR1 MNHEY and CDR2 SMNVEV come from the germline V gene (reference sequence). V dropped 8 bases and J dropped 3; count of bases not matched to a gene: 7. CDR3 in amino acids: CASRWGQGIYEQYF. CDR3 coding DNA: TGTGCCAGCCGGTGGGGACAGGGGATCTACGAGCAGTACTTC.

J is TRBJ1-3 and V is TRBV28; D is undetermined. Trimming stripped 8 bases from V and 0 bases from J, with 8 bases between. CDR3 length: 13 amino acids. Germline-derived CDR1 and CDR2 are MDHEN and SYDVKM. CDR3 protein: CASERSSGNTIYF. For the CDR3, the DNA is TGTGCCAGCGAACGTAGCTCTGGAAACACCATATATTTT. The full variable domain, with the rest looked up from reference TRBV28 and TRBJ1-3, is DVKVTQSSRYLVKRTGEKVFLECVQDMDHENMFWYRQDPGLGLRLIYFSYDVKMKEKGDIPEGYSVSREKKERFSLILESASTNQTSMYLCASERSSGNTIYFGEGSWLTVV.

V gene TRBV5-1 combines with J gene TRBJ2-7, with TRBD1 matching 8 bases. The CDR3 length is 14 residues. The germline gives CDR1 SGHRS, CDR2 YFSETQ. V shed 0 bases and J 4 bases; nucleotides not matched to a gene: 3. This chain's CDR3 is CASSLAGTGYEQYF. CDR3 nucleotide sequence: TGCGCCAGCAGCTTGGCCGGGACAGGATACGAGCAGTACTTC. Combining the CDR3 with reference TRBV5-1 and TRBJ2-7 gives the whole variable domain KAGVTQTPRYLIKTRGQQVTLSCSPISGHRSVSWYQQTPGQGLQFLFEYFSETQRNKGNFPGRFSGRQFSNSRSEMNVSTLELGDSALYLCASSLAGTGYEQYFGPGTRLTVT.